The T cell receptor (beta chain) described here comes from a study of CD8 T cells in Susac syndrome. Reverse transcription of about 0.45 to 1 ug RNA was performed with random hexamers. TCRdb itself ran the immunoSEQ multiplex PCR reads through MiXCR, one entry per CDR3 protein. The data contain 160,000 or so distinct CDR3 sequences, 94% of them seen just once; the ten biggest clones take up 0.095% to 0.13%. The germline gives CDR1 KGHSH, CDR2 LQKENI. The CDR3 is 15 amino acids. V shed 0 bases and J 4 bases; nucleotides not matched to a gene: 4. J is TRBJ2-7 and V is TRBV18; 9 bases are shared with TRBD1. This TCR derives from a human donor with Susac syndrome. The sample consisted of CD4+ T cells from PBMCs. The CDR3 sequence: CASSPPSGQGYEQYF. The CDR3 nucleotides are TGTGCCAGCTCACCACCCTCGGGACAGGGTTACGAGCAGTACTTC. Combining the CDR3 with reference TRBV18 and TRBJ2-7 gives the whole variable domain NAGVMQNPRHLVRRRGQEARLRCSPMKGHSHVYWYRQLPEEGLKFMVYLQKENIIDESGMPKERFSAEFPKEGPSILRIQQVVRGDSAAYFCASSPPSGQGYEQYFGPGTRLTVT.